The 20 T cell receptor beta chains reported below all come from one sample, sequenced in a study of blood T cells in healthy people across ages. Together with a sample-barcoded 5' primer, a J-beta primer mix was included in a second PCR lasting about 7 to 12 cycles. TCRdb processed the 5' RACE reads anew with MiXCR; each CDR3 protein has one entry. Counted here are hundreds of thousands of distinct CDR3 sequences, 55% to 65% occurring once; the ten biggest clones make up approximately 30%. The sample comprised blood. The source is a man aged 30-40 years in good health.

The chain links TRBV12-3 or TRBV12-4 to TRBJ2-5, with 9 bases aligning to TRBD1. V shed 8 bases and J 5 bases; nucleotides not matched to a gene: 9. The CDR3 loop spans 14 amino acids. The CDR3 DNA follows: TGTGCCAGCCGACCCGGCGGGACAGGGGAGACCCAGTACTTC. Its protein is CASRPGGTGETQYF.

The genes are TRBV25-1 and TRBJ1-4; TRBD1 matches at 12 bases. CDR3 length: 16 amino acids. Looked up from germline, CDR1 is MGHDK and CDR2 is SYGVNS. The J segment lost 6 bases and the V segment lost 4 bases, leaving 6 bases of the junction unmatched. For the CDR3, the DNA is TGTGCCAGCAGTGGGGACAGGGGGCGCGAGTATGAAAAACTGTTTTTT. Its protein is CASSGDRGREYEKLFF.

The chain has TRBV27 and TRBJ2-7; 9 nucleotides match TRBD2. V was pared by 6 bases and J by 7 bases, with 4 bases of the junction left unmatched. Germline values: CDR1 MNHEY, CDR2 SMNVEV (reference sequence). The length of the CDR3 is 12 residues. CDR3 nucleotides: TGTGCCAGCAGGACAGGACTAGCGGAGCAGTACTTC. This codes for CASRTGLAEQYF.

The chain employs TRBV4-3 and TRBJ1-5; weak D call: TRBD1 (6 bases). The CDR3 runs 13 residues. CDR1 LGHNA and CDR2 YSLEER come from the germline V gene. Trimming removed 2 bases at V and 8 bases at J, with 10 bases between. The DNA of the CDR3 is TGCGCCAGCAGCCAATTACAGGGAGAGCCCCAGCATTTT. Its protein product is CASSQLQGEPQHF.

The CDR3: CSASSDDYEQYF. The CDR3 nucleotides read TGCAGTGCTAGCAGTGACGACTACGAGCAGTACTTC. The J gene is TRBJ2-5, the V gene TRBV20-1; no firm D call. The J call may be wrong; the DNA end is better matched by TRBJ2-7. In germline, CDR1 is DFQATT, CDR2 SNEGSKA (reference sequence). The CDR3 extends over 12 amino acids.

This chain uses TRBV29-1 with TRBJ2-1; D unclear. The CDR3 is made up of 11 amino acids. CDR1 is SQVTM, CDR2 ANQGSEA, per germline. V lost 2 bases and J 4 bases, leaving 3 bases between the germline ends. As DNA, the CDR3 is TGCAGCGTTGAATTTTACAATGAGCAGTTCTTC. Its protein product is CSVEFYNEQFF.

This clonotype appeared a few times. V usage is TRBV11-2 and J usage is TRBJ2-1; the match to TRBD2 covers 7 bases. This CDR3 region has 16 residues. Trimming at V came to 4 bases and at J to 0 bases, leaving 6 bases not matched to a gene. CDR1 is SGHAT and CDR2 is FQNNGV in the germline V gene. The DNA for the CDR3 is TGTGCCAGCAGCTCGAACAGCGGGGCCTCCTACAATGAGCAGTTCTTC. It encodes CASSSNSGASYNEQFF.

The rearrangement links TRBV9 to TRBJ2-5; 10 nucleotides line up with TRBD2. J gave up 3 bases and V 0 bases, and 11 bases lay outside the gene matches. The CDR3 is made up of 18 amino acids. Germline-derived CDR1 and CDR2 are SGDLS and YYNGEE. The CDR3 protein is CASSVGIKGSGGKETQYF. CDR3 sequence (DNA): TGTGCCAGCAGCGTAGGGATTAAAGGTAGCGGGGGGAAAGAGACCCAGTACTTC. The full variable domain, rest sourced from reference TRBV9 and TRBJ2-5, is DSGVTQTPKHLITATGQRVTLRCSPRSGDLSVYWYQQSLDQGLQFLIQYYNGEERAKGNILERFSAQQFPDLHSELNLSSLELGDSALYFCASSVGIKGSGGKETQYFGPGTRLLVL.

J is TRBJ2-7 and V is TRBV4-2, with TRBD2 identical over 9 bases. Germline lookup yields CDR1 LGHNA and CDR2 YNFKEQ. V trimming: 0 bases; J trimming: 3 bases; junction bases outside the gene matches: 6. This CDR3 has 16 residues. CDR3 protein: CASSQDFSGGLYEQYF. The CDR3 DNA reads TGTGCCAGCAGCCAAGATTTCAGCGGGGGGCTCTACGAGCAGTACTTC.

This clonotype has at least ten counts. J is TRBJ2-7 and V is TRBV28; 12 nucleotides align to TRBD1. Germline CDR1 and CDR2: MDHEN and SYDVKM. The V segment lost 5 bases and the J segment 2 bases; nucleotides outside the gene matches: 7. This CDR3 spans 16 amino acids. As DNA, the CDR3 is TGTGCCAGCAGTGGGACAGGGGGCATGAGGACCTACGAGCAGTACTTC. This translates into CASSGTGGMRTYEQYF.

V is TRBV20-1 and J is TRBJ2-1; tentative D call: TRBD1 (5 bases). Germline loops: CDR1 DFQATT, CDR2 SNEGSKA (reference sequence). The CDR3 has 14 amino acids. V lost 5 bases to trimming and J lost 3 bases, with 14 bases between them. Here the CDR3 reads CSAPRQGRYNEQFF. In DNA, the CDR3 is TGCAGTGCTCCCCGGCAGGGTCGCTACAATGAGCAGTTCTTC.

The rearrangement links TRBV20-1 to TRBJ2-4, with D perhaps matching TRBD2 (5 bases). V lost 3 bases and J 6 bases, leaving 15 bases between the germline ends. Germline loops: CDR1 DFQATT, CDR2 SNEGSKA (reference sequence). CDR3 size: 14 residues. CDR3 nucleotide sequence: TGCAGTGCTAGTACAGCCGAGGGCATAAACATTCAGTACTTC. This translates into CSASTAEGINIQYF.

V gene TRBV6-6 combines with J gene TRBJ1-4, with unresolved D. Germline CDR1 and CDR2: MNHNY and SVGAGI (reference sequence). The V and J ends lost 0 bases and 0 bases respectively, with 5 bases between them. The CDR3 spans 15 residues. DNA for the CDR3: TGTGCCAGCAGTTACTCCGGGTCAACTAATGAAAAACTGTTTTTT. This gives the protein CASSYSGSTNEKLFF.

The rearrangement joins TRBV2 to TRBJ2-1, with 7 nucleotides matching TRBD1. Germline CDR1 reads SNHLY; CDR2 reads FYNNEI. V shed 8 bases, J shed 0 bases, and the junction held 7 bases outside the gene matches. This CDR3 contains 15 residues. The CDR3 sequence: CASARGPSSYNEQFF. DNA for the CDR3: TGTGCCAGCGCTAGGGGGCCGAGCTCCTACAATGAGCAGTTCTTC.

The rearrangement joins TRBV9 to TRBJ2-7; D not resolved. The ends were cut back, 6 bases at V and 1 base at J, with 14 bases in the middle. The CDR3 contains 14 residues. Looked up from germline, CDR1 is SGDLS and CDR2 is YYNGEE. CDR3 residues: CASNPVGGSYEQYF. Here the CDR3 DNA reads TGTGCCAGCAACCCCGTGGGCGGATCCTACGAGCAGTACTTC.

J is TRBJ2-3 and V is TRBV9; D remains ambiguous. The CDR3 covers 12 residues. Germline V gene data show CDR1 as SGDLS and CDR2 as YYNGEE. The V and J ends lost 2 bases and 5 bases respectively, with 6 bases between them. This CDR3 is CASSVLEDTQYF. DNA of the CDR3: TGTGCCAGCAGCGTTCTAGAAGATACGCAGTATTTT.

This chain joins TRBV12-3 or TRBV12-4 and TRBJ2-3; D unresolved. This CDR3 spans 15 amino acids. Deletions cut 3 bases from V and 2 bases from J, with 12 bases between. CDR3 nucleotides: TGTGCCAGCAGTTTGACTGCCTCCCCCACAGATACGCAGTATTTT. Translating gives CASSLTASPTDTQYF.

The chain has TRBV13 and TRBJ2-1; maybe TRBD2 (5 bases). Germline values: CDR1 PRHDT, CDR2 FYEKMQ (reference sequence). V was pared by 8 bases and J by 4 bases, with 15 bases between. The length of the CDR3 is 14 residues. The chain's CDR3 is CASEEWRTYNEQFF. As DNA, the CDR3 is TGTGCCAGCGAAGAGTGGCGGACTTACAATGAGCAGTTCTTC.

This clonotype was counted a few times. The rearrangement links TRBV12-3 or TRBV12-4 to TRBJ2-1; 11 bases fit TRBD2. J gave up 9 bases and V 4 bases, and 5 bases lay outside the gene matches. This CDR3 spans 14 amino acids. CDR3 DNA sequence: TGTGCCAGCAGTTCCCAGGGACTAGCGGCTGAGCAGTTCTTC. Protein: CASSSQGLAAEQFF.

This clonotype was counted only a few times. The chain recombines TRBV12-3 or TRBV12-4 with TRBJ2-7; the match to TRBD1 covers 9 bases. J was trimmed by 3 bases and V by 4 bases; bases with no gene match: 7. The CDR3 runs to 15 residues. CDR3 sequence reads: CASSSGQGLYYEQYF. CDR3 coding DNA: TGTGCCAGCAGTTCGGGACAGGGCCTATACTACGAGCAGTACTTC.